In its sample, the clone carrying this T cell receptor beta chain was seen many times. The sample belongs to a study of T-cell memory formation after mild COVID-19. Background on the study: Across donors, TCR clusters were largely donor specific.

TCRdb redid the calling of the 5' RACE reads with MiXCR, one entry per CDR3 protein. The sample lists approximately 340,000 distinct CDR3 sequences; 15% to 20% were seen once. The CDR3 extends over 15 amino acids. Trimming removed 0 bases from V and 4 bases from J, with 10 bases in between. Germline V CDR1 and CDR2: SGHRS, YFSETQ. The sequence was obtained from a man in his late teens or twenties who had mild COVID-19 (a few samples of this study predate the infection). Cell type and time point are not known. The J gene is TRBJ2-2, the V gene TRBV5-1, with D hard to call. Sequenced input: PBMCs or a T cell subset sorted from them (not recorded which). In DNA form, the CDR3 reads TGCGCCAGCAGCTTGGCCGGCCTATTCACCGGGGAGCTGTTTTTT. Protein: CASSLAGLFTGELFF.